The 31 T cell receptor beta chains below all came from one sample that was sequenced in a study of control samples from healthy donors and cancer patients. TCRdb's table, derived via immunoSEQ multiplex PCR, lists solely in-frame clones and lacks some. The sample includes approximately 110,000 clones, around four fifths seen only once; the top ten take 13%. Material: blood. The origin of the receptors is a woman aged 50 to 65 in good health.

The chain links TRBV19 to TRBJ1-2; no reliable D call. This CDR3 contains 14 residues. Per the germline V gene, CDR1 is LNHDA and CDR2 is SQIVND (reference sequence). V lost 5 bases to trimming and J lost 7 bases, with 17 bases between them. For the CDR3, the DNA is TGTGCCAGTAGTTTCGCTTCTGCCTCTGGTGGCTACACCTTC. This codes for CASSFASASGGYTF.

The chain couples TRBV4-2 to TRBJ2-1; tentatively, D is TRBD1 (5 bases). Trimming removed 0 bases at V and 1 base at J, with 13 bases between. Germline assignment: CDR1 LGHNA and CDR2 YNFKEQ. The CDR3 contains 17 residues. The CDR3 sequence: CASSQDLGAGSYNEQFF. In DNA form, the CDR3 reads TGTGCCAGCAGCCAAGATCTAGGTGCAGGGTCCTACAATGAGCAGTTCTTC.

The V and J genes are TRBV7-9 and TRBJ2-7; D gene uncertain. The length of the CDR3 is 14 residues. Between the trimmed V and J ends, which lost 5 bases and 0 bases, there was a span of 11 bases. Germline CDR1 is SEHNR and CDR2 is FQNEAQ (reference sequence). The CDR3 DNA reads as TGTGCCAGCAGCCCCTCGGCCGTCTCCTACGAGCAGTACTTC. This translates into CASSPSAVSYEQYF.

The chain links TRBV10-3 to TRBJ2-7, with 16 nucleotides matching TRBD2. Trimming took 2 bases from V and 3 from J; bases not matched to a gene: 7. The CDR3 is made up of 18 amino acids. Germline assignment: CDR1 ENHRY and CDR2 SYGVKD. The CDR3: CAISEPGLAGGNYYEQYF. The CDR3 nucleotides are TGTGCCATCAGTGAGCCGGGACTAGCGGGAGGGAATTACTACGAGCAGTACTTC.

A few counts support this clone. The gene calls are TRBV9 and TRBJ2-5, with D perhaps matching TRBD2 (6 bases). This CDR3 comprises 13 residues. Trimming pared 3 bases from V and 2 bases from J, leaving 8 bases between. From germline, CDR1 is SGDLS and CDR2 YYNGEE. The CDR3 here is CASSGRGQETQYF. CDR3 bases: TGTGCCAGCAGCGGGAGGGGTCAAGAGACCCAGTACTTC.

The CDR3 nucleotides are TGTGCCAGCAGCTTGTCCCAGGGGGTATTAATGAACACTGAAGCTTTCTTT. Translation gives CASSLSQGVLMNTEAFF. The rearrangement joins TRBV5-8 to TRBJ1-1; 7 nucleotides align to TRBD1. This CDR3 contains 17 residues. In germline, CDR1 is SGHTS, CDR2 YDEGEE. V shed 1 base, J shed 0 bases, and the junction held 9 bases outside the gene matches.

The V gene is TRBV7-2, the J gene TRBJ2-2; D call uncertain. Germline CDR1 and CDR2: SGHTA and FQGNSA. This CDR3 is built from 12 residues. The V end was cut by 3 bases, the J end by 7 bases, with 6 bases between. In DNA form, the CDR3 reads TGTGCCAGCAGCTTGGGCAACGGGGAGCTGTTTTTT. Translating gives CASSLGNGELFF.

There are a few counts of this clone. This sequence joins TRBV7-2 and TRBJ1-1; D unresolved. CDR3 size: 13 residues. Germline loops: CDR1 SGHTA, CDR2 FQGNSA. V was trimmed by 1 base and J by 3 bases, leaving 6 bases between them. The CDR3 DNA sequence: TGTGCCAGCAGCTTAGATATGTACACTGAAGCTTTCTTT. It codes for CASSLDMYTEAFF.

To note about this clone: This same CDR3 is encoded by further DNA sequences in the sample. The chain combines TRBV5-1 with TRBJ2-1; 10 positions agree with TRBD1. After removal of 4 bases from V and 9 bases from J, the junction contained 13 bases not matched to a gene. The germline gives CDR1 SGHRS, CDR2 YFSETQ. This CDR3 is 16 amino acids long. CDR3 coding DNA: TGCGCCAGCAGCGTGGGACGGACAGGGGGTGCGGGTGAGCAGTTCTTC. The encoded protein is CASSVGRTGGAGEQFF.

V is TRBV19 and J is TRBJ2-5; D possibly corresponds to TRBD2 (5 bases). Per germline, CDR1 LNHDA and CDR2 SQIVND (reference sequence). The germline V and J ends were trimmed by 1 base and 4 bases, with 13 bases remaining between them. The CDR3 loop spans 15 amino acids. CDR3 protein: CASSIAEGARETQYF. Here the CDR3 DNA reads TGTGCCAGTAGTATAGCCGAGGGAGCTAGAGAGACCCAGTACTTC. Based on the CDR3 plus reference TRBV19 and TRBJ2-5, the full variable domain is DGGITQSPKYLFRKEGQNVTLSCEQNLNHDAMYWYRQDPGQGLRLIYYSQIVNDFQKGDIAEGYSVSREKKESFPLTVTSAQKNPTAFYLCASSIAEGARETQYFGPGTRLLVL.

This chain uses TRBV29-1 with TRBJ1-1; 7 bases match TRBD1. This CDR3 is built from 14 residues. V gave up 4 bases and J gave up 3 bases; unmatched junction bases: 8. The germline V gene encodes CDR1 SQVTM and CDR2 ANQGSEA. The CDR3 region is CSVAGGETYTEAFF. The CDR3 DNA reads TGCAGCGTTGCAGGGGGGGAGACTTACACTGAAGCTTTCTTT. The complete variable domain, with remaining parts taken from reference TRBV29-1 and TRBJ1-1, reads SAVISQKPSRDICQRGTSLTIQCQVDSQVTMMFWYRQQPGQSLTLIATANQGSEATYESGFVIDKFPISRPNLTFSTLTVSNMSPEDSSIYLCSVAGGETYTEAFFGQGTRLTVV.

V gene TRBV7-2 combines with J gene TRBJ2-3; D is uncertain. This CDR3 is built from 14 residues. CDR1 is SGHTA, CDR2 FQGNSA, per germline. V was shortened by 2 bases and J by 2 bases, with 8 bases between the two germline ends. CDR3 loop: CASSLLGVTDTQYF. The CDR3 DNA reads as TGTGCCAGCAGCTTACTAGGAGTCACAGATACGCAGTATTTT.

This chain joins TRBV10-2 and TRBJ1-1; no clear D. Trimming left V 2 bases short and J 2 bases short, with 0 bases between. The CDR3 sequence is 11 residues long. Germline CDR1 reads WSHSY; CDR2 reads SAAADI. DNA for the CDR3: TGCGCCAGCAGTGAGAACACTGAAGCTTTCTTT. It specifies CASSENTEAFF.

The chain is built from TRBV11-3 and TRBJ1-1; TRBD1 agrees at 8 bases. V lost 5 bases to trimming and J lost 4 bases; unmatched junction nucleotides: 9. The CDR3 consists of 15 residues. Germline loops: CDR1 SGHNT, CDR2 YENEEA. Here the CDR3 DNA reads TGTGCCAGCAGCCCCGGACAGGGATCGGGCACTGAAGCTTTCTTT. As protein: CASSPGQGSGTEAFF.

The CDR3 coding sequence is TGTGCCAGCAATTTAGGAGGGGGCCGCAATCAGCCCCAGCATTTT. Amino acids: CASNLGGGRNQPQHF. The chain combines TRBV5-6 with TRBJ1-5, with TRBD1 identical over 7 bases. CDR1 and CDR2 from the germline V gene are SGHDT and YYEEEE. This CDR3 spans 15 amino acids. V shed 6 bases and J 2 bases; nucleotides not matched to a gene: 8.

The rearrangement joins TRBV4-3 to TRBJ1-1, with TRBD1 matching over 7 bases. Germline loops: CDR1 LGHNA, CDR2 YSLEER. This CDR3 contains 17 residues. Trimming at V came to 0 bases and at J to 2 bases, leaving 9 bases not matched to a gene. CDR3: CASSQDGPTGANTEAFF. The CDR3 nucleotides read TGCGCCAGCAGCCAAGATGGACCCACAGGGGCAAACACTGAAGCTTTCTTT.

The V call is TRBV5-1, the J call TRBJ2-7; no definite D call. This CDR3 region has 11 residues. V was trimmed by 0 bases and J by 5 bases, leaving 3 bases between them. The germline V gene encodes CDR1 SGHRS and CDR2 YFSETQ. The DNA of the CDR3 is TGCGCCAGCAGCTTGGACCACGAGCAGTACTTC. It encodes CASSLDHEQYF.

This rearrangement joins TRBV24-1 to TRBJ1-3; TRBD1 is a possible D gene (5 bases). The CDR3 extends over 15 amino acids. With 6 bases removed from V and 2 bases from J, the gap between germline ends came to 13 bases. Germline CDR1 is KGHDR and CDR2 is SFDVKD. The chain's CDR3 is CATSSSTGPGNTIYF. CDR3 in DNA: TGTGCCACCAGTAGTTCGACGGGACCTGGAAACACCATATATTTT.

The CDR3 nucleotides read TGCGCCAGCAGTGGGTTACAAGGAGAAACCTACAATGAGCAGTTCTTC. This translates into CASSGLQGETYNEQFF. The chain joins TRBV10-1 to TRBJ2-1, with D uncertain. Looked up from germline, CDR1 is WNHNN and CDR2 is SYGVQD (reference sequence). Trimming left V 4 bases short and J 2 bases short, with 15 bases between. CDR3 length equals 16 residues.

The chain uses TRBV24-1 and TRBJ1-4, with D uncertain. Germline CDR1 is KGHDR and CDR2 is SFDVKD. Trimming shortened V by 3 bases and J by 5 bases, and 12 bases separated the two germline ends. The CDR3 runs 15 residues. CDR3 sequence: CATSDPRTGNEKLFF. The CDR3 DNA is TGTGCCACCAGTGATCCGAGGACGGGGAATGAAAAACTGTTTTTT.

V and J are TRBV5-4 and TRBJ2-2; D tentatively reads TRBD1 or TRBD2 (6 bases each). Looked up from germline, CDR1 is SGHNT and CDR2 is YYREEE (reference sequence). CDR3 length: 16 amino acids. The V end was cut by 0 bases, the J end by 0 bases, with 9 bases between. The CDR3 nucleotides read TGTGCCAGCAGCTTGGAAGGGGGGCCGAACACCGGGGAGCTGTTTTTT. Protein: CASSLEGGPNTGELFF.

This rearrangement joins TRBV7-9 to TRBJ2-2, with unresolved D. The CDR3 contains 19 residues. Germline lookup yields CDR1 SEHNR and CDR2 FQNEAQ (reference sequence). Between the trimmed V and J ends, which lost 5 bases and 2 bases, there was a span of 24 bases. This CDR3 is CASSPTLIVPLENTGELFF. The CDR3 DNA is TGTGCCAGCAGCCCGACCTTAATTGTCCCACTCGAAAACACCGGGGAGCTGTTTTTT.

V usage is TRBV6-2 or TRBV6-3 and J usage is TRBJ2-3; D is unclear. This CDR3 spans 18 amino acids. Per germline, CDR1 MNHEY and CDR2 SVGEGT. Deletions cut 5 bases from V and 5 bases from J, with 26 bases between. The CDR3: CASSPWAVTPEIGDTQYF. CDR3 bases: TGTGCCAGCAGTCCGTGGGCGGTGACACCCGAAATTGGAGATACGCAGTATTTT.

This rearrangement joins TRBV6-1 to TRBJ2-7; no firm D call. Trimming took off 3 bases at V and 1 base at J, with 13 bases between the two ends. Germline CDR1 reads MNHNS; CDR2 reads SASEGT. The CDR3 covers 15 residues. The CDR3 region is CASSDVPNTSYEQYF. The CDR3 bases are TGTGCCAGCAGTGATGTCCCTAACACTTCCTACGAGCAGTACTTC.

The chain combines TRBV19 with TRBJ1-1; possibly TRBD1 for D (5 bases). Trimming removed 3 bases at V and 4 bases at J, with 18 bases between. The CDR3 is made up of 16 amino acids. The germline CDR1 and CDR2 sequences are LNHDA and SQIVND (reference sequence). The CDR3 spells CASSIRVRQGGTEAFF. The CDR3 bases are TGTGCCAGTAGTATCCGCGTTCGGCAGGGCGGCACTGAAGCTTTCTTT.

This clone occurred once. The chain combines TRBV5-1 with TRBJ2-1; 8 positions match TRBD2. CDR1 and CDR2 (germline): SGHRS, YFSETQ. CDR3 length equals 16 residues. V gave up 4 bases and J gave up 8 bases; unmatched junction bases: 14. CDR3 sequence (DNA): TGCGCCAGCAGCCGGGGGGGACGGTCCGTGGACGATGAGCAGTTCTTC. Protein product: CASSRGGRSVDDEQFF.

The chain combines TRBV29-1 with TRBJ1-4; possibly TRBD1 for D (6 bases). This CDR3 is 13 amino acids long. Germline V gene lookup returns CDR1 SQVTM and CDR2 ANQGSEA. V dropped 6 bases and J dropped 7 bases, with 15 bases sitting between them. In DNA, the CDR3 is TGCAGCGTGTCCAGGGGAGCGGGTGAAAAACTGTTTTTT. Its translation is CSVSRGAGEKLFF.

This chain uses TRBV27 with TRBJ1-1; D is ambiguous. CDR3 length: 14 residues. CDR1 and CDR2 (germline): MNHEY, SMNVEV (reference sequence). V dropped 7 bases and J dropped 1 base, with 13 bases sitting between them. The CDR3 DNA reads TGTGCCAGCAAATCACCGGGCAGGAACACTGAAGCTTTCTTT. It encodes CASKSPGRNTEAFF.

The rearrangement links TRBV6-5 to TRBJ1-4; D may be TRBD1 (5 bases). V dropped 5 bases and J dropped 7 bases, with 14 bases sitting between them. The CDR3 sequence is 14 residues long. Germline loops: CDR1 MNHEY, CDR2 SVGAGI. The CDR3 nucleotides read TGTGCCAGCAGTCCAGGGATCTTGAGTGAAAAACTGTTTTTT. Its translation: CASSPGILSEKLFF.

The rearrangement links TRBV5-6 to TRBJ1-6; possible D gene TRBD1, 5 bases. V lost 3 bases, J lost 9 bases, and 16 bases lay in between. This CDR3 comprises 15 residues. From germline, CDR1 is SGHDT and CDR2 YYEEEE. The DNA for the CDR3 is TGTGCCAGCAGCTCTTGGGGGTCTTTGGGTTCACCCCTCCACTTT. This sequence encodes CASSSWGSLGSPLHF.

V usage is TRBV7-8 and J usage is TRBJ1-1; no firm D call. Germline CDR1 is SGHVS and CDR2 is FQNEAQ. The V and J ends lost 3 bases and 2 bases respectively, with 10 bases between them. The CDR3 runs 14 residues. CDR3 amino acids: CASSFSAKNTEAFF. The CDR3 DNA reads TGTGCCAGCAGCTTTAGTGCCAAAAACACTGAAGCTTTCTTT.